The 4 T cell receptor delta chains below come from one sample, sequenced in a study of fetal and pediatric gammadelta thymocytes. TCRdb re-called clones from the reads via CATT. The data contain about 1,800 delta-chain clones, nearly 25% of them singletons. Input material: non-Vgamma9Vdelta2 gamma-delta T cells from the thymus. The subset: CD3+gammadeltaTCR+ thymocytes not co-expressing Vgamma9 and Vdelta2. The origin of the receptors is a child who underwent cardiac surgery and was recorded as healthy.

This clone has more than one count but fewer than ten. The J gene is TRDJ1, the V gene TRDV3, with D hard to call. The CDR3 sequence is 15 residues long. The germline V gene encodes CDR1 TVYSNPD and CDR2 GDNSRS (reference sequence). The V end was cut by 2 bases, the J end by 0 bases, with 16 bases between. Written as DNA, the CDR3 is TGTGCCTTTGCTAGAGGAGGCTTCTACACCGATAAACTCATCTTT. Protein product: CAFARGGFYTDKLIF.

This clone is medium-sized. The J gene is TRDJ1, the V gene TRDV1; TRDD2 matches 9 bases. Trimming cost V 5 bases and J 0 bases; bases outside gene matches: 22. Looked up from germline, CDR1 is TSWWSYY and CDR2 is QGS. The CDR3 is 21 amino acids. Written as DNA, the CDR3 is TGTGCTCTTGGGTCTCCTTCCTACGAAGGTTCCCGGGGGACATACACCGATAAACTCATCTTT. It translates to CALGSPSYEGSRGTYTDKLIF.

A word on this clone: A far larger clone is a single base away, which makes a read error likely. The J gene is TRDJ1, the V gene TRAV38-2/DV8, with D possibly TRDD2 on 7 matching bases. With 0 bases removed from V and 1 base from J, the gap between germline ends came to 31 bases. This CDR3 has 22 residues. The V gene's germline CDR1 is TSESDYY and CDR2 QEAYKQQN. Here the CDR3 reads CAYRSASFLGGGGIISTDKLIF. As DNA, the CDR3 is TGTGCTTATAGGAGCGCTTCCTTCCTGGGAGGTGGGGGCATCATTTCCACCGATAAACTCATCTTT.

This clone qualifies as medium-sized. The chain joins TRDV1 to TRDJ3, with D maybe TRDD3 (5 bases). The CDR3 runs to 21 residues. V was pared by 6 bases and J by 0 bases, with 24 bases between. CDR1 TSWWSYY and CDR2 QGS come from the germline V gene. The CDR3 region is CALGSKGTSELSSWDTRQMFF. CDR3 coding DNA: TGTGCTCTTGGTTCCAAGGGGACCTCCGAATTAAGCTCCTGGGACACCCGACAGATGTTTTTC.